This entry lists 24 T cell receptor beta chains sequenced from one sample in a study of post-analysis software for immune sequencing data. Their cognate antigens are unknown. Findings of the study overall: The study found TRBV5-6, TRBV5-1 and TRBV20-1 among roughly 5 TRBV segments more frequent in patients than controls.

Unique molecular identifiers had been added to the TCR beta cDNA libraries. TCRdb re-called the PCR reads through MiXCR, storing one row per CDR3 protein. The table shows roughly 600,000 distinct CDR3 sequences, with 44% occurring only once. Sequencing was done on a sample of blood. These receptor sequences come from a girl aged 10 to 17 with multiple sclerosis.

This clonotype came up a few times. The V gene is TRBV6-1, the J gene TRBJ1-6, with D hard to call. Germline V gene data show CDR1 as MNHNS and CDR2 as SASEGT. Trimming cost V 3 bases and J 11 bases, with 11 bases left between them. The CDR3 runs to 13 residues. Written as DNA, the CDR3 is TGTGCCAGCAGTGAGACAAGTACGGCACCCCTCCACTTT. It translates to CASSETSTAPLHF.

This clonotype was detected only a few times. This chain links TRBV7-9 with TRBJ1-2; 7 nucleotides agree with TRBD1. The CDR3 contains 15 residues. Germline V gene lookup returns CDR1 SEHNR and CDR2 FQNEAQ (reference sequence). The junction had 6 bases not matched to a gene; V was cut back by 5 bases and J by 0 bases. DNA for the CDR3: TGTGCCAGCAGCCCCGGACAGGCCACTAACTATGGCTACACCTTC. Amino acid sequence: CASSPGQATNYGYTF.

This chain links TRBV11-2 with TRBJ2-7; no clear D. The germline gives CDR1 SGHAT, CDR2 FQNNGV. The ends were cut back, 1 base at V and 12 bases at J, with 16 bases in the middle. This CDR3 contains 13 residues. The CDR3 nucleotides read TGTGCCAGCAGCTTAGCCCCGGAGACTGGGCGGTACTTC. It yields the protein CASSLAPETGRYF.

This CDR3 is CASSFGHYYEQYF. The CDR3 nucleotides are TGTGCCAGCAGCTTCGGACACTACTACGAGCAGTACTTC. The chain joins TRBV7-3 to TRBJ2-7; maybe TRBD1 (5 bases). The CDR3 has 13 residues. Deletions cut 3 bases from V and 3 bases from J, with 9 bases between. Germline V gene sequence: CDR1 SGHTA, CDR2 FQGTGA.

The V call is TRBV10-3, the J call TRBJ1-5; 7 bases are shared with TRBD1. Germline lookup yields CDR1 ENHRY and CDR2 SYGVKD. After removal of 0 bases from V and 9 bases from J, the junction contained 17 bases not matched to a gene. This CDR3 spans 18 amino acids. CDR3 DNA: TGTGCCATCAGTGAGTCCCTATTCCTGAGACAGGGCAGTCGGCCCCAGCATTTT. Translating gives CAISESLFLRQGSRPQHF.

Only a few counts were recorded for this clonotype. CDR3 sequence (DNA): TGCAGTGCTAGGGACAGTGGCGCTGAAGCTTTCTTT. It encodes CSARDSGAEAFF. This chain uses TRBV20-1 with TRBJ1-1, with a tentative D call TRBD1 (6 bases). The CDR3 covers 12 residues. Per germline, CDR1 DFQATT and CDR2 SNEGSKA (reference sequence). The V end lost 3 bases, the J end lost 6 bases, and 11 bases lay between the germline ends.

This clonotype was detected a few times. V and J are TRBV12-3 or TRBV12-4 and TRBJ2-7, with TRBD2 identical over 8 bases. The CDR3 runs 16 residues. J gave up 3 bases and V 5 bases, and 12 bases lay outside the gene matches. DNA of the CDR3: TGTGCCAGCAGTACCCCAGAGGCGGGGGGCCTCTACGAGCAGTACTTC. It translates to CASSTPEAGGLYEQYF.

This clonotype was observed a handful of times. The V and J genes are TRBV29-1 and TRBJ2-7; 7 bases are shared with TRBD1. This CDR3 has 13 residues. Germline trimming cut 6 bases from V and 3 bases from J; bases unmatched to any gene: 8. Germline V gene data show CDR1 as SQVTM and CDR2 as ANQGSEA. CDR3 in amino acids: CSVQGETGYEQYF. The CDR3 DNA is TGCAGCGTGCAGGGGGAGACCGGCTACGAGCAGTACTTC.

V is TRBV7-2 and J is TRBJ2-7, with D perhaps being TRBD1 or TRBD2 (5 bases each). The CDR3 covers 16 residues. V lost 3 bases to trimming and J lost 1 base, with 16 bases between them. The germline gives CDR1 SGHTA, CDR2 FQGNSA. The CDR3 region is CASSLGRGRASYEQYF. In DNA form, the CDR3 reads TGTGCCAGCAGCTTGGGCCGGGGCAGGGCATCCTACGAGCAGTACTTC.

The chain employs TRBV18 and TRBJ1-5, with D unresolved. Germline V gives CDR1 KGHSH, CDR2 LQKENI. The V gene lost 2 bases and the J gene lost 4 bases, with 6 bases spanning the gap. The CDR3 length is 13 residues. Here the CDR3 reads CASSPDMNQPQHF. The CDR3 DNA sequence: TGTGCCAGCTCACCAGACATGAATCAGCCCCAGCATTTT.

The chain employs TRBV12-5 and TRBJ2-1, with no clear D. The germline V gene has CDR1 LGHNT and CDR2 FRNRAP. CDR3 length: 16 residues. Trimming cost V 1 base and J 0 bases, with 10 bases left between them. In DNA form, the CDR3 reads TGTGCTAGTGGTTTGGGCTCAGGTCTCTCCTACAATGAGCAGTTCTTC. This codes for CASGLGSGLSYNEQFF.

The chain uses TRBV20-1 and TRBJ2-3; D assignment may be TRBD1 or TRBD2 (6 bases each). Germline assignment: CDR1 DFQATT and CDR2 SNEGSKA (reference sequence). CDR3 size: 14 residues. V was shortened by 5 bases and J by 2 bases, with 14 bases between the two germline ends. The CDR3 DNA reads TGCAGTGCTCCAAAGGGGGGTATCACAGATACGCAGTATTTT. Its protein is CSAPKGGITDTQYF.

The chain carries TRBV7-3 and TRBJ2-5; D possibly corresponds to TRBD1 (7 bases). Trimming left V 5 bases short and J 5 bases short, with 12 bases between. This CDR3 is 13 amino acids long. Germline V gene data show CDR1 as SGHTA and CDR2 as FQGTGA. CDR3 coding DNA: TGTGCCAGCAGCATTCAGGGGGGTGAGACCCAGTACTTC. It specifies CASSIQGGETQYF.

The rearrangement uses TRBV20-1 and TRBJ2-3; D perhaps matches TRBD2 (6 bases). The CDR3 extends over 15 amino acids. Germline V gives CDR1 DFQATT, CDR2 SNEGSKA (reference sequence). V was clipped by 6 bases and J by 1 base, with 17 bases between them. CDR3 region: CSALEQPGGTDTQYF. The CDR3 nucleotides are TGCAGTGCCCTAGAGCAACCGGGGGGCACAGATACGCAGTATTTT.

The chain is built from TRBV10-3 and TRBJ1-5; 10 bases fit TRBD1. J was trimmed by 4 bases and V by 10 bases; bases with no gene match: 4. Germline V gene data show CDR1 as ENHRY and CDR2 as SYGVKD. CDR3 size: 13 residues. In DNA form, the CDR3 reads TGTGCCACCGGGACAGGGGATAATCAGCCCCAGCATTTT. Translating it yields CATGTGDNQPQHF.

CDR3 loop: CASSHFTDTQYF. CDR3 nucleotide sequence: TGCGCCAGCAGCCATTTCACAGATACGCAGTATTTT. The rearrangement links TRBV4-1 to TRBJ2-3; no clear D. The V and J ends lost 3 bases and 2 bases respectively, with 3 bases between them. CDR3 length: 12 residues. From germline, CDR1 is MGHRA and CDR2 YSYEKL.

V is TRBV7-2 and J is TRBJ2-7; 9 nucleotides agree with TRBD2. The V and J ends lost 1 base and 6 bases, in that order; junction bases with no gene match: 1. CDR1 and CDR2 (germline): SGHTA, FQGNSA. The CDR3 runs 13 residues. The chain's CDR3 is CASSLVAGAEQYF. The CDR3 DNA reads as TGTGCCAGCAGCTTAGTAGCGGGGGCCGAGCAGTACTTC.

This clonotype was recorded a few times. V is TRBV12-3 or TRBV12-4 and J is TRBJ2-5; D possibly corresponds to TRBD2 (6 bases). This CDR3 spans 14 amino acids. V dropped 5 bases and J dropped 2 bases, with 12 bases sitting between them. The CDR3 DNA sequence: TGTGCCAGCAGTCGCGGGGACGGGCAAGAGACCCAGTACTTC. Its translation: CASSRGDGQETQYF.

The CDR3 loop reads CASSPRASMGDYGYTF. In DNA form, the CDR3 reads TGTGCCAGCAGCCCCCGGGCTTCGATGGGGGACTATGGCTACACCTTC. The rearrangement uses TRBV11-1 and TRBJ1-2, with D tentatively TRBD1 (5 bases). V was shortened by 5 bases and J by 3 bases, with 19 bases between the two germline ends. Germline values: CDR1 SGHAT, CDR2 FQDESV (reference sequence). This CDR3 is built from 16 residues. Together with reference TRBV11-1 and TRBJ1-2, the CDR3 gives the full variable domain: EAEVAQSPRYKITEKSQAVAFWCDPISGHATLYWYRQILGQGPELLVQFQDESVVDDSQLPKDRFSAERLKGVDSTLKIQPAELGDSAMYLCASSPRASMGDYGYTFGSGTRLTVV.

This clonotype was recorded a few times. This chain joins TRBV5-1 and TRBJ2-5; tentative D call: TRBD1 (5 bases). The J call may be incorrect, as the DNA end agrees better with TRBJ2-7. This CDR3 is 12 amino acids long. Germline V lookup: CDR1 SGHRS, CDR2 YFSETQ. The CDR3 sequence: CASSNQGYEQYF. CDR3 DNA: TGCGCCAGCAGCAACCAGGGCTACGAGCAGTACTTC.

The rearrangement joins TRBV19 to TRBJ1-5; D perhaps matches TRBD1 (6 bases). V was clipped by 3 bases and J by 9 bases, with 12 bases between them. Germline CDR1 is LNHDA and CDR2 is SQIVND (reference sequence). The CDR3 contains 13 residues. CDR3 loop: CASSMDSLRPQHF. In nucleotides, the CDR3 is TGTGCCAGTAGTATGGACAGCCTTCGGCCCCAGCATTTT.

The table lists this clonotype with a count of one. The chain carries TRBV11-3 and TRBJ2-3; tentatively, D is TRBD1 or TRBD2 (5 bases each). The length of the CDR3 is 16 residues. CDR1 is SGHNT, CDR2 YENEEA, per germline. V was pared by 5 bases and J by 0 bases, with 15 bases between. CDR3 sequence (DNA): TGTGCCAGCAGCCCCCGGGACGGAGAAAGCACAGATACGCAGTATTTT. Translation: CASSPRDGESTDTQYF.

This clonotype showed up just a few times. J is TRBJ2-3 and V is TRBV10-3; a weak D match, TRBD1 (5 bases). The CDR3 has 14 residues. V shed 8 bases and J shed 4 bases, with 16 bases lying between them. CDR1 ENHRY and CDR2 SYGVKD come from the germline V gene. CDR3 DNA sequence: TGTGCCATCGGGGAAGGGGCCCCGTCAGATACGCAGTATTTT. It codes for CAIGEGAPSDTQYF.

Turning to this clonotype: Germline is not matched at one junction end, which may reflect a read error. The V call is TRBV10-3, the J call TRBJ2-7; 10 bases are shared with TRBD2. The assigned J gene may be wrong: the sequence end matches TRBJ2-5 better. Germline V CDR1 and CDR2: ENHRY, SYGVKD. There are 16 residues in the CDR3. The CDR3 DNA reads as TGTGCCATCAGTGAGTCGGTAGCGGGGGGACAAGGGACCCAGTACTTC. It specifies CAISESVAGGQGTQYF.